This T cell receptor beta chain was identified during a study of blood T cell repertoires in COVID-19. Study-wide background: Sources were T cells, B-cell-depleted T cells, or PBMCs; the material itself was cDNA or gDNA.

Seattle researchers signed up patients amid active infection and tracked them longitudinally. The germline CDR1 and CDR2 sequences are KGHDR and SFDVKD. The CDR3 length is 13 residues. Trimming left V 0 bases short and J 9 bases short, with 7 bases between. Sequenced by immunoSEQ multiplex PCR; TCRdb stores in-frame clones only, minus some. The sample has 410,000 or so clones, approximately 89% seen once. V usage is TRBV24-1 and J usage is TRBJ2-2; no definite D call. Source material: peripheral blood. The origin of this receptor is a woman aged 40 to 55 with COVID-19, enrolled during active disease. The CDR3 spells CATSDLRSRELFF. The CDR3 region has the DNA TGTGCCACCAGTGATTTGCGGAGCAGGGAGCTGTTTTTT.